A selection of T cell receptor beta chains follows, all from one sample in a study of blood T cell repertoires in COVID-19. Here immunoSEQ multiplex PCR was the method, and the copy in TCRdb shows in-frame clones only, minus some. The data show roughly 91,000 clones, with 84% seen just once and roughly 2% held by the top ten. The source material was peripheral blood. The receptors come from a man between 70 and 80 years old with active or convalescent COVID-19. Both conserved end residues are part of each CDR3. The D gene is left open where the match is weak.

D	J	V	CDR3
-	TRBJ1-4	TRBV27	CASSPWAFNEKLFF
TRBD1	TRBJ2-2	TRBV5-5	CASSLVWTGASNTGELFF
-	TRBJ2-5	TRBV5-5	CASSLALYNQETQYF
-	TRBJ2-5	TRBV6-5	CASSPDSLRETQYF
TRBD2	TRBJ2-5	TRBV3-1/TRBV3-2	CASSQAGGKETQYF
-	TRBJ2-3	TRBV5-4	CASSPSTRVTDTQYF
TRBD1	TRBJ2-5	TRBV7-3	CASSLYPGGRETQYF
-	TRBJ1-5	TRBV7-9	CASSLGTANGGPQHF
-	TRBJ2-5	TRBV5-1	CASSLGGGETQYF
-	TRBJ1-2	TRBV27	CASSLSGAGGYTF
-	TRBJ2-3	TRBV11-2	CASSLDLTDTQYF
-	TRBJ1-6	TRBV2	CASSESEAGDSPLHF
-	TRBJ1-6	TRBV5-1	CASSLGKVQGGNSPLHF
TRBD1	TRBJ2-4	TRBV7-2	CASSIGTGGSDIQYF
-	TRBJ2-3	TRBV5-1	CASSSLVRADTQYF
TRBD1	TRBJ1-1	TRBV4-3	CASRTGTGGSTEAFF
-	TRBJ2-5	TRBV27	CASSPTGKPVVQYF